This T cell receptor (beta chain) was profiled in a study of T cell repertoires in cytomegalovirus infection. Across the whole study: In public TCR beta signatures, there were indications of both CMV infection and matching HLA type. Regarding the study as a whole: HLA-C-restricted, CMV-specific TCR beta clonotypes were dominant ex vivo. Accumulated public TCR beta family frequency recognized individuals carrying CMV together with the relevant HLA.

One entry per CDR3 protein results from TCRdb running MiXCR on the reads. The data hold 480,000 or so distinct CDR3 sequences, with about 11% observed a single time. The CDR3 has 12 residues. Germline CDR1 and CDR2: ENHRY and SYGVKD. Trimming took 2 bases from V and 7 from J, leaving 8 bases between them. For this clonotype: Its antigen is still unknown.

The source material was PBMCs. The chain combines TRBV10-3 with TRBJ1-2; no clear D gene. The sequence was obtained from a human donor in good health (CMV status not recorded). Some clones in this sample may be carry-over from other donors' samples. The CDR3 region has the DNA TGTGCCATCAGTGAGCAAATTGCTGGCTACACCTTC. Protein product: CAISEQIAGYTF.